Below are 5 T cell receptor beta chains sequenced from a single sample in a study of OX40 agonist ivuxolimab in advanced cancers. Method: immunoSEQ multiplex PCR; TCRdb's copy keeps in-frame clones and lacks some. Of tens of thousands of clones listed, roughly 87% are singletons. The sequenced sample was CD4+ or CD8+ T cells sorted from blood, obtained in a trial of the OX40 agonist ivuxolimab. The source of these receptors is an adult with an advanced solid tumor such as melanoma, head and neck, liver or kidney cancer.

This rearrangement joins TRBV30 to TRBJ1-5, with D perhaps matching TRBD1 (6 bases). The CDR3 is made up of 15 amino acids. With 1 base removed from V and 1 base from J, the gap between germline ends came to 11 bases. Germline V gene data show CDR1 as GTSNPN and CDR2 as SVGIG (reference sequence). The DNA for the CDR3 is TGTGCCTGGAGTGAGACAGGAGGAAGCAATCAGCCCCAGCATTTT. Protein sequence: CAWSETGGSNQPQHF. The entire variable domain, with the rest obtained from reference TRBV30 and TRBJ1-5, is as follows: SQTIHQWPATLVQPVGSPLSLECTVEGTSNPNLYWYRQAAGRGLQLLFYSVGIGQISSEVPQNLSASRPQDRQFILSSKKLLLSDSGFYLCAWSETGGSNQPQHFGDGTRLSIL.

The chain is built from TRBV20-1 and TRBJ2-7; D not resolved. V shed 0 bases and J shed 6 bases, with 6 bases lying between them. Germline CDR1 and CDR2: DFQATT and SNEGSKA (reference sequence). The CDR3 has 11 residues. The CDR3 here is CSAREGAEQYF. The CDR3 DNA sequence: TGCAGTGCTAGAGAGGGTGCCGAGCAGTACTTC.

The J gene is TRBJ2-1, the V gene TRBV11-1; 7 nucleotides align to TRBD2. The CDR3 covers 15 residues. Germline V CDR1 and CDR2: SGHAT, FQDESV (reference sequence). The junction had 0 bases not matched to a gene; V was cut back by 0 bases and J by 1 base. The CDR3 DNA is TGTGCCAGCAGCTTAGCCGGGAGGTCCTACAATGAGCAGTTCTTC. This gives the protein CASSLAGRSYNEQFF.

V is TRBV6-6 and J is TRBJ2-4; perhaps TRBD1 as D (5 bases). V was shortened by 6 bases and J by 11 bases, with 17 bases between the two germline ends. CDR3 length: 13 residues. In germline, CDR1 is MNHNY, CDR2 SVGAGI (reference sequence). The CDR3 DNA reads as TGTGCCAGCAGACCAGCCCAGGGATCAGTTCAGTACTTC. It encodes CASRPAQGSVQYF.

The genes are TRBV6-6 and TRBJ2-7; 7 bases map to TRBD2. The CDR3 length is 14 residues. The germline gives CDR1 MNHNY, CDR2 SVGAGI (reference sequence). The V gene end was trimmed by 0 bases and the J gene end by 2 bases; junction bases not matched to a gene: 1. CDR3 region: CASSYSTSAYEQYF. The CDR3 DNA reads as TGTGCCAGCAGTTACTCTACTAGCGCCTACGAGCAGTACTTC.